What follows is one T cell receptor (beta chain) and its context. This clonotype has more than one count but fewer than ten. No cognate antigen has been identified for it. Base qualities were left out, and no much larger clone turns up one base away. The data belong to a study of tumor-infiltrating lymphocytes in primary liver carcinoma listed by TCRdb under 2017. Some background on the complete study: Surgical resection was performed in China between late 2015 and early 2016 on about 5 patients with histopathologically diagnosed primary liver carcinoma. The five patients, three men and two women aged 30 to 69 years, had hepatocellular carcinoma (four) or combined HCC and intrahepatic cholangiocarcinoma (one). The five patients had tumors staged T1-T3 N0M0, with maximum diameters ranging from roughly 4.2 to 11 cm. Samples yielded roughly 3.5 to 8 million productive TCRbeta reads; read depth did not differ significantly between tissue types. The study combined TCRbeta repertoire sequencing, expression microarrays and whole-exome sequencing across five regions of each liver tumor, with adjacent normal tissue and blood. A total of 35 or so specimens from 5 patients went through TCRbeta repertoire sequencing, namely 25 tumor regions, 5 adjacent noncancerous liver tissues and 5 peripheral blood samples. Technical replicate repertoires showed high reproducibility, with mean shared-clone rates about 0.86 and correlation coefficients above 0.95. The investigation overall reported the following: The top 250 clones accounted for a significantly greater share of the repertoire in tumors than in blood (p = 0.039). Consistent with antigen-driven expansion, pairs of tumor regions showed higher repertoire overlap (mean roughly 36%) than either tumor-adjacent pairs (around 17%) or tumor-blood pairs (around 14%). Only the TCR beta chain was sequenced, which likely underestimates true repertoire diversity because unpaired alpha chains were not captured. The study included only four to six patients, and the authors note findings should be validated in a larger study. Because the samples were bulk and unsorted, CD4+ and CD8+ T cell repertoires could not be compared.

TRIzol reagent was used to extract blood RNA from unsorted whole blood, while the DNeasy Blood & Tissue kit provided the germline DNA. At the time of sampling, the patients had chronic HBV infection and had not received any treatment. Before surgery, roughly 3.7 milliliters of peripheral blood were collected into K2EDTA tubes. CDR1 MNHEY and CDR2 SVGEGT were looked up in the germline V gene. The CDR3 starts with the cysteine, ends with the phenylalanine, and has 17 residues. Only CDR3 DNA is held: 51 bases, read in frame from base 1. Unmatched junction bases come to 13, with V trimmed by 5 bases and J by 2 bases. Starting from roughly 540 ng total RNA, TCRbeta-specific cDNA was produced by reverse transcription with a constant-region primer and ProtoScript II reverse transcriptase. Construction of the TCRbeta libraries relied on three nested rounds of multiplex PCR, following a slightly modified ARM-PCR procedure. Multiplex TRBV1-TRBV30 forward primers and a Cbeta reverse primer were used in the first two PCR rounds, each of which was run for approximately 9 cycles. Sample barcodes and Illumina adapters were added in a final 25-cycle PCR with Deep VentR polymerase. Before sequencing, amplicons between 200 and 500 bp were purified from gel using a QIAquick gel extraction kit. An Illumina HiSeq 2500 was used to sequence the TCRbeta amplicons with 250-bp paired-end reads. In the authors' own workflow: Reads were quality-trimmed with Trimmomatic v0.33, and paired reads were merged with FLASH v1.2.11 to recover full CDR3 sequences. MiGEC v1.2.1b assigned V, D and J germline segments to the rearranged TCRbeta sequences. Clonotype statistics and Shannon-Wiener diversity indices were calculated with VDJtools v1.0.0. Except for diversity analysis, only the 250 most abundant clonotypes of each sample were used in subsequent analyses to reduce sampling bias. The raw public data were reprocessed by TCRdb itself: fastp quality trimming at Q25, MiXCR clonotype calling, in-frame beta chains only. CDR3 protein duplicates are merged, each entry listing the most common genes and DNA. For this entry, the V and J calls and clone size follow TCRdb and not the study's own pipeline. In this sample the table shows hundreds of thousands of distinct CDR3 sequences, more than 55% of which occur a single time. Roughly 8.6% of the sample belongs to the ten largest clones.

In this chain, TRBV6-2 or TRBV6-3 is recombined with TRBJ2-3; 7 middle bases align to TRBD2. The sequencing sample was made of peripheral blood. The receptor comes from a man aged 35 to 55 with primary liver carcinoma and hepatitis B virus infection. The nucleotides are TGTGCCAGCAGTCCCCGGGCTAGCGGAAGATTCACAGATACGCAGTATTTT. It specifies CASSPRASGRFTDTQYF.